The entry below describes one TCR beta chain. The target antigen is unknown. The read stops 3 residues short of the end of the CDR3; the missing end is completed from the germline J gene. The data were produced by immunoSEQ multiplex PCR, yet TCRdb's version contains in-frame clones alone and is incomplete. This sample lists roughly 50,000 clones; its ten largest clones have 0.8% to 1%. This sample is part of a study of Tregs in tolerant kidney transplant recipients. The wider study: Mixed chimerism was transient after nonmyeloablative marrow transplants from related graft donors. Study-level points and caveats: Nucleotide sequences could not be compared across some patients' samples due to primer changes.

The germline V gene has CDR1 SGHTA and CDR2 FQGNSA. V was clipped by 5 bases and J by 0 bases; unmatched bases: 6. CDR3 size: 15 residues. This sequence joins TRBV7-2 and TRBJ1-2; 7 nucleotides line up with TRBD1. The origin of this receptor is a human donor who received a combined kidney and bone marrow transplant. The source was CD4+ T cells from blood, collected before the transplant. This chain's CDR3 is CASSQYTGANYGYTF. CDR3 bases read: TGTGCCAGCAGCCAATATACAGGGGCTAACTATGGC. Together with reference TRBV7-2 and TRBJ1-2, the CDR3 gives the full variable domain: GAGVSQSPSNKVTEKGKDVELRCDPISGHTALYWYRQSLGQGLEFLIYFQGNSAPDKSGLPSDRFSAERTGGSVSTLTIQRTQQEDSAVYLCASSQYTGANYGYTFGSGTRLTVV.